The clone carrying this T cell receptor (beta chain) came up many times. The data are from a study of identical twins. Each CDR3 protein gets one entry after TCRdb re-called the 5' RACE reads with MiXCR. The sample gives 250,000 to 350,000 distinct CDR3 sequences, around 8.8% of which show up once; around 2.1% is in the top ten. Separately, the same data were catalogued under a study of yellow fever vaccine responses in identical twins.

The sequenced sample was memory (CD45RO+) T cells sorted from blood. The sequence came from a woman between 18 and 30 years old in good health.

The CDR3 nucleotides read TGTGCCAGCAGTAACCGGGATCCCAGGTCGAGGGCGGATAATTCACCCCTCCACTTT. Protein sequence: CASSNRDPRSRADNSPLHF. This rearrangement joins TRBV27 to TRBJ1-6; D uncertain. Trimming cost V 5 bases and J 5 bases, with 25 bases left between them. This CDR3 is built from 19 residues. Germline lookup yields CDR1 MNHEY and CDR2 SMNVEV (reference sequence).